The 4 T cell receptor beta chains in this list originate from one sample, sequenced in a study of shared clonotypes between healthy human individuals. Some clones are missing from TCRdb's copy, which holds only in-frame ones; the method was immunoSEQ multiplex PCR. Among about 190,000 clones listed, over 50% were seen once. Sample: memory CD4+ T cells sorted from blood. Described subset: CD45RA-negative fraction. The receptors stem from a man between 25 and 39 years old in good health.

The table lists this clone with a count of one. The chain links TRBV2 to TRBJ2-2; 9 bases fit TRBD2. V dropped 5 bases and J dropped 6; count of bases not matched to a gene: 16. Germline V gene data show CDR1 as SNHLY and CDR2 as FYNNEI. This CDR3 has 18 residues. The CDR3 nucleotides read TGTGCCAGCAGTCCGATCTTTCGCGGGAGGGCCCCGGCCGGGGAGCTGTTTTTT. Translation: CASSPIFRGRAPAGELFF. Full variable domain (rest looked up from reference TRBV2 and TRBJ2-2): EPEVTQTPSHQVTQMGQEVILRCVPISNHLYFYWYRQILGQKVEFLVSFYNNEISEKSEIFDDQFSVERPDGSNFTLKIRSTKLEDSAMYFCASSPIFRGRAPAGELFFGEGSRLTVL.

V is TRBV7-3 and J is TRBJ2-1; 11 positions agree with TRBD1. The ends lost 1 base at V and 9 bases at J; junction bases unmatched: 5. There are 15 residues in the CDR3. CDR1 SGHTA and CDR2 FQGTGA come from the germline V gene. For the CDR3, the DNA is TGTGCCAGCAGCTTAAAGGGACAGGGGGGCGGTGAGCAGTTCTTC. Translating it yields CASSLKGQGGGEQFF.

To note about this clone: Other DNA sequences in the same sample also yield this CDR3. CDR3 sequence: CASSPNQVSLRYF. CDR3 DNA: TGTGCCAGCAGTCCCAACCAGGTCTCTCTGAGGTACTTC. V and J are TRBV6-5 and TRBJ2-7, with D hard to call. Germline V gene sequence: CDR1 MNHEY, CDR2 SVGAGI. This CDR3 contains 13 residues. With 5 bases removed from V and 12 bases from J, the gap between germline ends came to 20 bases.

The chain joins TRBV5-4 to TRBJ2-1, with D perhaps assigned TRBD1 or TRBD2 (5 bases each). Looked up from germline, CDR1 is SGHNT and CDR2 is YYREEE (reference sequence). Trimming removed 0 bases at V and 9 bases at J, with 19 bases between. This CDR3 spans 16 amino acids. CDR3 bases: TGTGCCAGCAGCTTGGACGGGCAGGGAGTCTCCGGTGAGCAGTTCTTC. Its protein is CASSLDGQGVSGEQFF. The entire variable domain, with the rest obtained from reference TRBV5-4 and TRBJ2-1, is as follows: ETGVTQSPTHLIKTRGQQVTLRCSSQSGHNTVSWYQQALGQGPQFIFQYYREEENGRGNFPPRFSGLQFPNYSSELNVNALELDDSALYLCASSLDGQGVSGEQFFGPGTRLTVL.